The 30 T cell receptor beta chains presented below share a single source sample, sequenced in a study of lymphopenia after photon versus proton radiotherapy. Here immunoSEQ multiplex PCR was the method, and the copy in TCRdb shows in-frame clones only, minus some. The sample yields roughly 7,900 clones, around nine tenths seen once. This sample comprised peripheral blood, obtained from a patient treated with photon-based radiotherapy. The receptors were sampled from a woman in her 70s with pancreatic cancer.

The V call is TRBV7-9, the J call TRBJ2-1; unclear D gene. CDR1 SEHNR and CDR2 FQNEAQ come from the germline V gene (reference sequence). This CDR3 contains 15 residues. Trimming took 2 bases from V and 7 from J, leaving 15 bases between them. CDR3 coding DNA: TGTGCCAGCAGCTTACTTGGCGGTCGGGCGAATGAGCAGTTCTTC. Translation gives CASSLLGGRANEQFF.

The chain employs TRBV19 and TRBJ1-6; D gene ambiguous. Germline V lookup: CDR1 LNHDA, CDR2 SQIVND (reference sequence). Trimming took 11 bases from V and 5 from J, leaving 13 bases between them. The CDR3 covers 13 residues. CDR3 sequence (DNA): TGTGCCGGCAGACCGAGGGATAATTCACCCCTCCACTTT. Amino acid sequence: CAGRPRDNSPLHF.

The chain has TRBV6-9 and TRBJ2-7, with TRBD1 matching over 10 bases. This CDR3 is built from 14 residues. J lost 0 bases, V lost 6 bases, and 2 bases had no gene match. CDR1 is MNHGY and CDR2 is SVAAGI in the germline V gene. Here the CDR3 reads CASRRDRGSYEQYF. The CDR3 region has the DNA TGTGCCAGCAGACGGGACAGGGGCTCCTACGAGCAGTACTTC.

This chain links TRBV21-1 with TRBJ1-6; the DNA was not used to check the table's D call, TRBD1. TRBV21-1 is a pseudogene segment. The CDR3 runs 16 residues. CDR3 coding DNA: TGTGCCAGCAGCGGGCTACACATACATCATAATTCACCCCTCCACTTT. Protein: CASSGLHIHHNSPLHF.

This clone turned up a few times. The chain has TRBV11-2 and TRBJ2-2; 7 positions agree with TRBD2. The V segment lost 2 bases and the J segment 5 bases; nucleotides outside the gene matches: 11. CDR3 length: 17 residues. The germline gives CDR1 SGHAT, CDR2 FQNNGV. The CDR3 DNA reads as TGTGCCAGCAGCTTATGGACTAACAGAGCGGGGACCGGGGAGCTGTTTTTT. Its translation: CASSLWTNRAGTGELFF.

The V and J genes are TRBV6-5 and TRBJ2-5; the D gene could be TRBD1 or TRBD2 (5 bases each). V lost 5 bases to trimming and J lost 6 bases, with 19 bases between them. The germline V gene encodes CDR1 MNHEY and CDR2 SVGAGI. The CDR3 has 15 amino acids. The CDR3 bases are TGTGCCAGCAGTATCAGTCGAGGGGCTGGGAAGACCCAGTACTTC. Protein product: CASSISRGAGKTQYF.

CDR3 DNA: TGTGCCAGCAGTTCGGCGCCCTCTGGAAACACCATATATTTT. It translates to CASSSAPSGNTIYF. The gene calls are TRBV6-5 and TRBJ1-3; no clear D gene. CDR1 and CDR2 from the germline V gene are MNHEY and SVGAGI. The CDR3 spans 14 residues. The V and J ends lost 4 bases and 0 bases respectively, with 7 bases between them.

The chain combines TRBV4-2 with TRBJ2-2, with 8 bases matching TRBD2. Germline V lookup: CDR1 LGHNA, CDR2 YNFKEQ. The CDR3 runs 16 residues. After removal of 6 bases from V and 1 base from J, the junction contained 7 bases not matched to a gene. The chain's CDR3 is CASRPVGLENTGELFF. In nucleotides, the CDR3 is TGTGCCAGCAGGCCCGTGGGACTAGAGAACACCGGGGAGCTGTTTTTT.

This sequence joins TRBV7-9 and TRBJ1-1; 8 nucleotides align to TRBD1. The germline V gene encodes CDR1 SEHNR and CDR2 FQNEAQ (reference sequence). The CDR3 runs to 14 residues. Trimming removed 5 bases from V and 0 bases from J; junction bases left unmatched: 2. The CDR3 protein is CASSQGQVNTEAFF. CDR3 in DNA: TGTGCCAGCAGCCAGGGACAGGTGAACACTGAAGCTTTCTTT. The whole variable domain, remainder taken from reference TRBV7-9 and TRBJ1-1, is DTGVSQNPRHKITKRGQNVTFRCDPISEHNRLYWYRQTLGQGPEFLTYFQNEAQLEKSRLLSDRFSAERPKGSFSTLEIQRTEQGDSAMYLCASSQGQVNTEAFFGQGTRLTVV.

The chain carries TRBV6-5 and TRBJ1-2; 7 positions match TRBD1. With V trimmed by 5 bases and J by 2 bases, 2 bases remained unmatched. CDR3 length: 13 residues. Germline V gene data show CDR1 as MNHEY and CDR2 as SVGAGI. CDR3 in amino acids: CASSPTGNYGYTF. The CDR3 DNA follows: TGTGCCAGCAGTCCGACAGGGAACTATGGCTACACCTTC.

V is TRBV7-3 and J is TRBJ2-2, with a possible D match to TRBD2 (6 bases). V lost 5 bases, J lost 0 bases, and 19 bases lay in between. There are 18 residues in the CDR3. CDR1 is SGHTA, CDR2 FQGTGA, per germline. CDR3 region: CASSRRAPGQANTGELFF. The CDR3, as DNA: TGTGCCAGCAGCCGGAGGGCCCCGGGCCAAGCGAACACCGGGGAGCTGTTTTTT.

The rearrangement links TRBV7-9 to TRBJ1-1, with D tentatively TRBD1 (6 bases). CDR3 length: 14 amino acids. Looked up from germline, CDR1 is SEHNR and CDR2 is FQNEAQ (reference sequence). The V end was cut by 5 bases, the J end by 0 bases, with 10 bases between. For the CDR3, the DNA is TGTGCCAGCAGCCAGGGGCTCCTGAACACTGAAGCTTTCTTT. Translating it yields CASSQGLLNTEAFF. Based on the CDR3 plus reference TRBV7-9 and TRBJ1-1, the full variable domain is DTGVSQNPRHKITKRGQNVTFRCDPISEHNRLYWYRQTLGQGPEFLTYFQNEAQLEKSRLLSDRFSAERPKGSFSTLEIQRTEQGDSAMYLCASSQGLLNTEAFFGQGTRLTVV.

This clone came up once. The V and J genes are TRBV7-3 and TRBJ2-1, with 7 bases fitting TRBD1. The V gene end was trimmed by 5 bases and the J gene end by 0 bases; junction bases not matched to a gene: 7. The CDR3 is made up of 16 amino acids. Germline CDR1 reads SGHTA; CDR2 reads FQGTGA. CDR3 region: CASSPRTGSSYNEQFF. CDR3 sequence (DNA): TGTGCCAGCAGCCCCAGGACAGGAAGCTCCTACAATGAGCAGTTCTTC.

This chain links TRBV4-2 with TRBJ2-3; D might be TRBD1 (6 bases). Trimming took 3 bases from V and 0 from J, leaving 13 bases between them. This CDR3 is 16 amino acids long. Germline V gene data show CDR1 as LGHNA and CDR2 as YNFKEQ. The CDR3 protein is CASSQIQGGSTDTQYF. The CDR3 nucleotides are TGTGCCAGCAGCCAGATACAGGGCGGAAGCACAGATACGCAGTATTTT.

The chain couples TRBV10-3 to TRBJ2-1, with D unresolved. Germline V gene sequence: CDR1 ENHRY, CDR2 SYGVKD. The V end was cut by 4 bases, the J end by 7 bases, with 5 bases between. There are 11 residues in the CDR3. CDR3 residues: CAISVGNEQFF. The CDR3 DNA reads as TGTGCCATCAGTGTCGGGAATGAGCAGTTCTTC.

V and J are TRBV5-1 and TRBJ2-7; D is undetermined. V dropped 4 bases and J dropped 0 bases, with 8 bases sitting between them. There are 13 residues in the CDR3. CDR1 and CDR2 (germline): SGHRS, YFSETQ. CDR3 region: CASSKGGSYEQYF. Written as DNA, the CDR3 is TGCGCCAGCAGCAAGGGTGGCTCCTACGAGCAGTACTTC.

The chain is built from TRBV7-8 and TRBJ2-7; D is perhaps TRBD1 (6 bases). Germline-derived CDR1 and CDR2 are SGHVS and FQNEAQ. Trimming cost V 5 bases and J 2 bases, with 19 bases left between them. The CDR3 is made up of 16 amino acids. CDR3 region: CASSPMGSSGAYEQYF. For the CDR3, the DNA is TGTGCCAGCAGCCCTATGGGGTCATCAGGGGCCTACGAGCAGTACTTC.

The chain joins TRBV27 to TRBJ2-7; D uncertain. CDR1 and CDR2 (germline): MNHEY, SMNVEV (reference sequence). V lost 6 bases, J lost 0 bases, and 12 bases lay in between. The CDR3 has 14 residues. CDR3 bases: TGTGCCAGCAGCGCGACGAAACTCTCCTACGAGCAGTACTTC. Translating gives CASSATKLSYEQYF.

The V call is TRBV18, the J call TRBJ2-1; D ambiguous. V lost 1 base and J lost 5, with 6 bases in between. The CDR3 covers 13 residues. CDR1 and CDR2 from the germline V gene are KGHSH and LQKENI. CDR3 DNA sequence: TGTGCCAGCTCACCACGCTCAGACAATGAGCAGTTCTTC. Protein: CASSPRSDNEQFF.

A word on this clone: Its ends do not fully match the called genes, so a read error is possible. The rearrangement links TRBV29-1 to TRBJ2-5; D is perhaps TRBD1 (6 bases). The CDR3 has 15 residues. Germline-derived CDR1 and CDR2 are SQVTM and ANQGSEA. CDR3 DNA: TGCAGCGTCGAAGCCCTAACAGGGCACCGCGAGACCCAGTACTTC. It specifies CSVEALTGHRETQYF.

This clone has a handful of counts. J is TRBJ1-1 and V is TRBV2; D ambiguous. The germline V gene encodes CDR1 SNHLY and CDR2 FYNNEI. This CDR3 contains 15 residues. V lost 2 bases and J lost 1, with 11 bases in between. The CDR3 DNA reads TGTGCCAGCAGTGAAAAGATATGGGGGAACACTGAAGCTTTCTTT. Amino acids: CASSEKIWGNTEAFF.

J is TRBJ2-2 and V is TRBV21-1. TRBV21-1 represents a pseudogene. The CDR3 is made up of 16 amino acids. CDR3 protein: CASSKVGGTHAGELFF. CDR3 DNA: TGTGCCAGCAGCAAAGTTGGGGGAACACACGCCGGGGAGCTGTTTTTT.

V usage is TRBV19 and J usage is TRBJ2-4, with D perhaps TRBD1 (6 bases). The length of the CDR3 is 16 residues. V dropped 6 bases and J dropped 6 bases, with 21 bases sitting between them. From germline, CDR1 is LNHDA and CDR2 SQIVND (reference sequence). The CDR3 is CASRAQGSGAGNIQYF. In DNA, the CDR3 is TGTGCCAGTAGGGCGCAGGGGAGTGGTGCGGGAAACATTCAGTACTTC.

The rearrangement links TRBV21-1 to TRBJ1-1. TRBV21-1 is shown as a pseudogene. This CDR3 contains 13 residues. The CDR3 bases are TGTGCCAGCAGCAAAGCGCGAGGTTGGGGAGCTTTCTTT. It translates to CASSKARGWGAFF.

The V call is TRBV2, the J call TRBJ1-1; D is uncertain. Trimming removed 0 bases from V and 10 bases from J, with 9 bases in between. This CDR3 spans 12 amino acids. In germline, CDR1 is SNHLY, CDR2 FYNNEI. The CDR3 DNA sequence: TGTGCCAGCAGTGAAGCGCCGGCGATAGCTTTCTTT. Protein: CASSEAPAIAFF.

This clone has only a few counts. The chain carries TRBV2 and TRBJ2-7; D not certain. The germline V and J ends were trimmed by 5 bases and 7 bases, with 12 bases remaining between them. CDR1 SNHLY and CDR2 FYNNEI come from the germline V gene. The CDR3 extends over 12 amino acids. The CDR3 region has the DNA TGTGCCAGCAGTACCCAGTCTAGGGAGCAGTACTTC. It encodes CASSTQSREQYF.

This clone was counted a single time. V is TRBV19 and J is TRBJ1-1; D ambiguous. The CDR3 is 14 amino acids. CDR1 and CDR2 from the germline V gene are LNHDA and SQIVND (reference sequence). V lost 1 base and J 4 bases, leaving 10 bases between the germline ends. The CDR3 reads CASSIASLVTEAFF. The CDR3 DNA reads TGTGCCAGTAGTATAGCATCTCTCGTCACTGAAGCTTTCTTT.

The V gene is TRBV18, the J gene TRBJ1-5; D perhaps matches TRBD1 (5 bases). Germline V CDR1 and CDR2: KGHSH, LQKENI. V lost 2 bases to trimming and J lost 4 bases, with 12 bases between them. The CDR3 runs to 15 residues. The CDR3 region is CASSPGAGGNQPQHF. CDR3 DNA: TGTGCCAGCTCACCAGGGGCAGGCGGGAATCAGCCCCAGCATTTT.

J is TRBJ1-2 and V is TRBV27; D perhaps matches TRBD1 (5 bases). Germline V gene sequence: CDR1 MNHEY, CDR2 SMNVEV (reference sequence). V was pared by 3 bases and J by 4 bases, with 12 bases between. This CDR3 region has 14 residues. CDR3 amino acids: CASSFGQGRYGYTF. The DNA for the CDR3 is TGTGCCAGCAGTTTTGGGCAGGGTCGCTATGGCTACACCTTC.

The V and J genes are TRBV5-6 and TRBJ1-1; D is uncertain. CDR1 is SGHDT and CDR2 is YYEEEE in the germline V gene. V lost 0 bases to trimming and J lost 8 bases, with 11 bases between them. This CDR3 is 13 amino acids long. CDR3 loop: CASSLGTLSEAFF. CDR3 sequence (DNA): TGTGCCAGCAGCTTGGGGACTTTATCGGAAGCTTTCTTT. The complete variable domain, with remaining parts taken from reference TRBV5-6 and TRBJ1-1, reads DAGVTQSPTHLIKTRGQQVTLRCSPKSGHDTVSWYQQALGQGPQFIFQYYEEEERQRGNFPDRFSGHQFPNYSSELNVNALLLGDSALYLCASSLGTLSEAFFGQGTRLTVV.